The rows below give T cell receptor beta chains drawn from one sample of a study of T-cell reconstitution after alpha-beta-depleted transplantation in children. In TCRdb, the PCR reads were re-called with MiXCR into one record per CDR3 protein. The sample has 600,000 to 700,000 distinct CDR3 sequences; around 17% are singletons. The sequences come from PBMCs from the stem cell graft donor, collected from the stem cell graft. The receptors shown here come from a human donor who donated a stem cell graft to a child with acute myeloid leukemia. The CDR3 runs from the conserved cysteine through the conserved F or W. The D gene is left open where the match is weak. Expanded clones are given a class, and other clones once, few, many or no size at all.

CDR3 | DNA | J | D | size | V
CASSPQPRSSYNEQFF | TGCGCCAGCAGCCCTCAGCCCAGGAGCTCCTACAATGAGCAGTTCTTC | TRBJ2-1 | . | few | TRBV4-1
CSVDPPRGRGGYTF | TGCAGCGTTGATCCCCCCCGGGGGCGAGGTGGCTACACCTTC | TRBJ1-2 | . | many | TRBV29-1
CSAAHVGLAGTNEQFF | TGCAGTGCTGCCCACGTCGGACTAGCTGGAACCAATGAGCAGTTCTTC | TRBJ2-1 | TRBD2 | many | TRBV20-1
CASSFRRRYGYTF | TGTGCCAGCAGTTTCAGGCGCCGCTATGGCTACACCTTC | TRBJ1-2 | . | . | TRBV12-3/TRBV12-4
CASSPLDRGCYEQYF | TGTGCCAGCAGCCCGCTAGACAGGGGGTGTTACGAGCAGTACTTC | TRBJ2-7 | . | many | TRBV21-1
CSVDSGTDTQYF | TGCAGCGTGGACTCGGGCACAGATACGCAGTATTTT | TRBJ2-3 | . | . | TRBV29-1
CSARDGRGEFF | TGCAGTGCTAGAGATGGAAGGGGGGAGTTCTTC | TRBJ2-1 | . | many | TRBV20-1
CASSLRTELGLNTGELFF | TGCGCCAGCAGCCTCCGGACAGAATTGGGATTGAACACCGGGGAGCTGTTTTTT | TRBJ2-2 | . | . | TRBV4-3
CASKGGGLISGANVLTF | TGTGCCAGCAAGGGGGGAGGACTTATATCTGGGGCCAACGTCCTGACTTTC | TRBJ2-6 | . | . | TRBV28
CSARLLAGGLFRFDEQFF | TGCAGTGCTAGGTTGCTAGCGGGGGGGCTTTTCCGGTTCGATGAGCAGTTCTTC | TRBJ2-1 | TRBD2 | . | TRBV20-1
CASSLSGWGETQYF | TGTGCCAGCAGCCTATCAGGTTGGGGAGAGACCCAGTACTTC | TRBJ2-5 | . | many | TRBV7-2
CSVAQSEAFF | TGCAGCGTCGCCCAGTCTGAAGCTTTCTTT | TRBJ1-1 | . | many | TRBV29-1
CSATILMTGYNSPLHF | TGCAGTGCTACTATTCTTATGACAGGTTATAATTCACCCCTCCACTTT | TRBJ1-6 | . | many | TRBV20-1
CASSLPSGGFSYNEQFF | TGTGCCAGCAGTTTACCTAGCGGGGGATTCTCCTACAATGAGCAGTTCTTC | TRBJ2-1 | TRBD2 | . | TRBV2
CASSSPWRRAEKDTEAFF | TGTGCCAGCAGCTCACCCTGGAGGCGCGCGGAGAAGGACACTGAAGCTTTCTTT | TRBJ1-1 | . | many | TRBV5-6
CASSLGNMDGYTF | TGTGCCAGCAGCTTGGGCAACATGGACGGCTACACCTTC | TRBJ1-2 | . | . | TRBV7-9
CAITRDSQFGGYTF | TGTGCCATCACACGGGACTCCCAGTTCGGCGGCTACACCTTC | TRBJ1-2 | . | many | TRBV10-3
CASSVGQDDGYTF | TGCGCCAGCAGCGTCGGACAGGATGATGGCTACACCTTC | TRBJ1-2 | TRBD1 | few | TRBV5-1
CSARDLFGGGAMDEQFF | TGCAGTGCTAGAGATCTCTTCGGCGGGGGGGCCATGGATGAGCAGTTCTTC | TRBJ2-1 | TRBD2 | . | TRBV20-1
CASSVDWRDRVRNF | TGTGCCAGCAGCGTAGATTGGCGGGACAGAGTCCGGAACTTT | TRBJ1-6 | TRBD1 | many | TRBV9
CATSPSPGTGVKAGELFF | TGTGCCACCTCCCCCAGTCCCGGGACAGGGGTAAAGGCCGGGGAGCTGTTTTTT | TRBJ2-2 | TRBD1 | once | TRBV3-1
CSARGGRDLRNVQYF | TGCAGTGCTAGAGGGGGGCGGGACCTCCGGAATGTGCAGTACTTC | TRBJ2-7 | . | many | TRBV20-1
CASSQTVTMNTEAFF | TGTGCCAGCAGTCAGACGGTTACTATGAACACTGAAGCTTTCTTT | TRBJ1-1 | . | . | TRBV12-3/TRBV12-4
CASRLLSSGYTF | TGTGCCAGCAGGCTACTGAGCTCCGGCTACACCTTC | TRBJ1-2 | . | few | TRBV12-3/TRBV12-4
CASSFSTGSQPQHF | TGTGCCAGCAGTTTTTCTACAGGGAGTCAGCCCCAGCATTTT | TRBJ1-5 | . | many | TRBV12-3/TRBV12-4
CASSLQDNQPQHF | TGTGCCAGCAGTCTACAGGATAATCAGCCCCAGCATTTT | TRBJ1-5 | . | many | TRBV6-5
CSARDKGWETQYF | TGCAGTGCTAGAGATAAGGGTTGGGAGACCCAGTACTTC | TRBJ2-5 | . | many | TRBV20-1
CATSGAGTGNTEAFF | TGTGCCACCAGTGGGGCCGGGACGGGGAACACTGAAGCTTTCTTT | TRBJ1-1 | . | . | TRBV24-1
CASRNTISRNYEQYF | TGTGCCAGCAGAAACACTATTTCTCGGAACTACGAGCAGTACTTC | TRBJ2-7 | . | . | TRBV4-2
CSAPDRVYGYTF | TGCAGTGCTCCGGACAGGGTCTATGGCTACACCTTC | TRBJ1-2 | TRBD1 | many | TRBV20-1
CSVEDWKSGGGEETQYF | TGCAGCGTTGAAGACTGGAAAAGCGGGGGGGGAGAAGAGACCCAGTACTTC | TRBJ2-5 | TRBD2 | . | TRBV29-1
CASSQESGSETQYF | TGTGCCAGCAGCCAAGAGTCTGGATCGGAGACCCAGTACTTC | TRBJ2-5 | . | medium-sized | TRBV4-2
CASSQDGGQGFSPLHF | TGCGCCAGCAGCCAAGATGGGGGACAGGGGTTTTCACCCCTCCACTTT | TRBJ1-6 | TRBD1 | . | TRBV4-1
CASSYRRYEQYF | TGTGCCAGCAGTTATAGAAGGTACGAGCAGTACTTC | TRBJ2-7 | . | few | TRBV6-2/TRBV6-3
CSAETRLNTEAFF | TGCAGTGCTGAGACAAGACTTAACACTGAAGCTTTCTTT | TRBJ1-1 | . | many | TRBV20-1
CASSPWTSGATFSYEQYF | TGTGCCAGCTCACCCTGGACTAGCGGGGCGACCTTCTCCTACGAGCAGTACTTC | TRBJ2-7 | TRBD2 | few | TRBV18
CSVEDRHVANTGELFF | TGCAGCGTTGAAGATCGTCATGTAGCGAACACCGGGGAGCTGTTTTTT | TRBJ2-2 | . | . | TRBV29-1
CSARPQGYGNIQYF | TGCAGTGCTAGACCACAAGGATATGGGAACATTCAGTACTTC | TRBJ2-4 | . | . | TRBV20-1
CSASGENGTGELFF | TGCAGTGCGAGCGGGGAAAACGGCACCGGGGAGCTGTTTTTT | TRBJ2-2 | TRBD2 | many | TRBV20-1
CASRVAGGYEQYF | TGTGCCAGCAGGGTAGCGGGGGGATACGAGCAGTACTTC | TRBJ2-7 | TRBD2 | . | TRBV6-6
CASSFGQVGDYGYTF | TGTGCCAGCAGTTTCGGACAGGTCGGGGACTATGGCTACACCTTC | TRBJ1-2 | TRBD1 | many | TRBV12-3/TRBV12-4
CASSPGYQETQYF | TGTGCCAGCAGTCCGGGATATCAAGAGACCCAGTACTTC | TRBJ2-5 | . | many | TRBV12-3/TRBV12-4